The source of this TCR beta chain is a study of blood T cell repertoires in COVID-19 (TCRdb year 2020). Context from the whole study: The collaborator samples originated in the United States, Italy and Spain and spanned the acute and convalescent phases of COVID-19. The repertoires were made available in a free public database intended to serve as a resource for research on the immune response to SARS-CoV-2. Where HLA class I and class II types were available, the types were taken from metadata supplied by the sample provider, not from assay-based typing. The samples were drawn from the first 160 participants of the ongoing ImmuneRACE study and from over a thousand subjects provided by 6 global collaborators. Sample metadata almost always included a de-identified subject ID, COVID-19 status, age in years and sex. The prospective study material was composed of cDNA or gDNA derived from T cells, B-cell-depleted T cells, or PBMCs. Deeply sampled blood TCRbeta repertoires from subjects exposed to, actively infected with, or recovered from COVID-19 were included in the dataset. Broader findings and caveats from the paper: The quantity of clinical and demographic metadata differed by source and by participant and was supplied without curation.

TCRbeta CDR3 regions were amplified from genomic DNA by means of the immunoSEQ Assay, a bias-controlled multiplex PCR. The published analysis was carried out like this. The number of nucleated cells in each sample was estimated from the amplification of reference gene primers within the assay. To quantify the absolute abundance of each unique TCRbeta CDR3 rearrangement, sequence reads were collapsed and filtered. For each sample, productive Simpson clonality was calculated by taking the square root of Simpson's diversity index across productive rearrangements. TCRdb obtained this table from immuneACCESS and retained in-frame rearrangements with V and J assigned. These tables miss some clones; where compared with another copy, unresolved V genes account for less than half of the shortfall, and the remainder is unexplained. V and J calls and clone size are as listed in that table; D and trimming were resolved from the DNA. Here the sample has about 250,000 clones; 75% to 85% occur a single time. Roughly 5.3% of the sample comes from the top ten.

At one collaborating source in Seattle, patients were enrolled during active infection and were followed longitudinally through the course of disease. Whole blood was collected in K2EDTA tubes by collaborating institutions according to the institutions' own protocols. For TCRbeta analysis, collaborator samples were shipped as frozen whole blood, as isolated PBMCs, or as DNA extracted from either sample type. Notes on this clone: Its antigen remains unidentified. The input lacks base qualities; no much larger clone sits a single base away.

The CDR3 numbers 16 residues from cysteine through phenylalanine. Only CDR3 DNA is held: 48 bases, read in frame from base 1. Based on the germline V gene, the CDR1 and CDR2 sequences are MNHEY and SVGEGT. The trim is 6 bases for V and 1 base for J, with a gap of 17 bases between the germline ends. This clonotype was obtained from a man between 50 and 59 years old with COVID-19, enrolled during active disease. The sample comprised peripheral blood. Here the chain combines TRBV6-2 or TRBV6-3 and TRBJ2-3, with no reliable assignment of the D segment. This receptor has the CDR3 CASSPGERTRTDTQYF. The base sequence is TGTGCCAGCAGCCCTGGAGAGAGAACACGCACAGATACGCAGTATTTT.